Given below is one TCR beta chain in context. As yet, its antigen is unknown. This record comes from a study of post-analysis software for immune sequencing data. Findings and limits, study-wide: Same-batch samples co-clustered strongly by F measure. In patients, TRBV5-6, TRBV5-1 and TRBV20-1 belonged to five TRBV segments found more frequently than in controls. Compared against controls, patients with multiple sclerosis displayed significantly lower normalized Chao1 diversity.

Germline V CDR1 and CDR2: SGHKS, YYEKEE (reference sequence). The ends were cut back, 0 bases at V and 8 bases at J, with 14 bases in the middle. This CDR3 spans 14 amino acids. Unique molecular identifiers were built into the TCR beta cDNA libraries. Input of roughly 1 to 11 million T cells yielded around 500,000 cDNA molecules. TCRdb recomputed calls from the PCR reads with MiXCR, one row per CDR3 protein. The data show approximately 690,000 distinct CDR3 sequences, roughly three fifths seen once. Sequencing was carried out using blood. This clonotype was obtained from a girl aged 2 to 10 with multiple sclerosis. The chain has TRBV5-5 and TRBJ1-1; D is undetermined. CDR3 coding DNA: TGTGCCAGCAGCTTGGAGTGGGGTAGTCTCGAAGCTTTCTTT. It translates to CASSLEWGSLEAFF.